The 10 T cell receptor beta chains given below trace back to one sample, sequenced in a study of cytomegalovirus exposure and HLA in healthy donors. 60 Vbeta and 13 Jbeta primers were used in PCR. Profiling relied on immunoSEQ multiplex PCR, and the TCRdb table lists in-frame clones only, not all of them. The sample has 150,000 to 250,000 clones, approximately 85% seen once. Material: PBMCs. Source of these receptors: a woman aged 45 to 65 in good health and CMV-seronegative.

This clone has just a few counts. This chain connects TRBV7-6 to TRBJ2-7; D may be TRBD1 (6 bases). CDR1 SGHVS and CDR2 FNYEAQ come from the germline V gene. This CDR3 is 18 amino acids long. V lost 4 bases and J lost 0, with 22 bases in between. The CDR3 DNA reads as TGTGCCAGCAGCTCAAAGACCCCACAGGGTGGGCTCTCCTACGAGCAGTACTTC. Amino acid sequence: CASSSKTPQGGLSYEQYF.

This clone appeared a few times. The chain is built from TRBV5-4 and TRBJ2-4; 11 nucleotides align to TRBD2. The CDR3 contains 17 residues. Germline trimming cut 0 bases from V and 4 bases from J; bases unmatched to any gene: 6. Germline assignment: CDR1 SGHNT and CDR2 YYREEE (reference sequence). This CDR3 is CASSLAEASGRKNIQYF. DNA for the CDR3: TGTGCCAGCAGCTTGGCCGAGGCTAGCGGGAGGAAAAACATTCAGTACTTC.

This clone was recorded a few times. The rearrangement links TRBV11-2 to TRBJ2-5, with 8 nucleotides matching TRBD2. Germline V gene lookup returns CDR1 SGHAT and CDR2 FQNNGV. V was clipped by 4 bases and J by 3 bases; unmatched bases: 16. This CDR3 spans 18 amino acids. CDR3 protein: CASSSIFQFIGREETQYF. The CDR3 coding sequence is TGTGCCAGCAGCTCCATATTCCAATTTATCGGGAGGGAAGAGACCCAGTACTTC.

V usage is TRBV6-5 and J usage is TRBJ1-1; TRBD1 matches at 8 bases. This CDR3 contains 14 residues. V dropped 0 bases and J dropped 6; count of bases not matched to a gene: 3. In germline, CDR1 is MNHEY, CDR2 SVGAGI. The CDR3 spells CASSYSGQGAEAFF. The CDR3 coding sequence is TGTGCCAGCAGTTACTCTGGACAGGGCGCTGAAGCTTTCTTT.

The gene calls are TRBV6-5 and TRBJ1-2, with 10 bases fitting TRBD1. J lost 5 bases, V lost 6 bases, and 6 bases had no gene match. The CDR3 runs 14 residues. Germline CDR1 MNHEY, CDR2 SVGAGI. CDR3 DNA sequence: TGTGCCAGCAGGCGGGACAGGGGAGGGTATGGCTACACCTTC. This codes for CASRRDRGGYGYTF.

The genes are TRBV5-4 and TRBJ1-2; no clear D gene. The germline gives CDR1 SGHNT, CDR2 YYREEE (reference sequence). CDR3 size: 12 residues. Trimming removed 10 bases from V and 6 bases from J, with 16 bases in between. CDR3 sequence (DNA): TGTGCCGTACCAGGAGGGAGGAATGGCTACACCTTC. This codes for CAVPGGRNGYTF.

The chain has TRBV7-9 and TRBJ2-7; D remains ambiguous. In germline, CDR1 is SEHNR, CDR2 FQNEAQ (reference sequence). The CDR3 has 13 amino acids. Trimming shortened V by 4 bases and J by 1 base, and 8 bases separated the two germline ends. In DNA form, the CDR3 reads TGTGCCAGCAGCTCGCACTCTTCCTACGAGCAGTACTTC. This sequence encodes CASSSHSSYEQYF.

The CDR3 DNA reads TGCAGTGCCAAGCGGTTAGATGAGCAGTTCTTC. Protein: CSAKRLDEQFF. The gene calls are TRBV20-1 and TRBJ2-1, with D possibly TRBD2 on 5 matching bases. Trimming removed 6 bases at V and 8 bases at J, with 11 bases between. The germline CDR1 and CDR2 sequences are DFQATT and SNEGSKA (reference sequence). The CDR3 spans 11 residues.

CDR3: CASSRTSGSYNEQFF. The CDR3 DNA reads TGTGCCAGCAGTCGTACTAGCGGGTCATACAATGAGCAGTTCTTC. This rearrangement joins TRBV7-2 to TRBJ2-1; 9 bases map to TRBD2. V trimming: 6 bases; J trimming: 4 bases; junction bases outside the gene matches: 7. The CDR3 loop spans 15 amino acids. Germline V CDR1 and CDR2: SGHTA, FQGNSA.

V is TRBV18 and J is TRBJ2-7; TRBD2 agrees at 14 bases. V was pared by 6 bases and J by 4 bases, with 2 bases of the junction left unmatched. The CDR3 contains 14 residues. Looked up from germline, CDR1 is KGHSH and CDR2 is LQKENI. As DNA, the CDR3 is TGTGCCAGCTCCGGGACTAGCGGGAGTTACGAGCAGTACTTC. Protein product: CASSGTSGSYEQYF. The whole variable domain, remainder taken from reference TRBV18 and TRBJ2-7, is NAGVMQNPRHLVRRRGQEARLRCSPMKGHSHVYWYRQLPEEGLKFMVYLQKENIIDESGMPKERFSAEFPKEGPSILRIQQVVRGDSAAYFCASSGTSGSYEQYFGPGTRLTVT.